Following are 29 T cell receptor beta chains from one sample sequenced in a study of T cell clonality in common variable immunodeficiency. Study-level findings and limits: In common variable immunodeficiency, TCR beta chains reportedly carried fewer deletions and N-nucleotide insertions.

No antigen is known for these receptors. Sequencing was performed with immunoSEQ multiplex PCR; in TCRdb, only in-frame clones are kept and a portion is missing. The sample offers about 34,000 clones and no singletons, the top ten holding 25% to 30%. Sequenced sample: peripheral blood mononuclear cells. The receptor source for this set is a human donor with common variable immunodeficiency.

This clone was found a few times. The CDR3: CAPAPSLQGGTSKAFF. The DNA read from the CDR3 is TGCGCCCCGGCGCCCTCCTTACAGGGGGGGACCTCAAAA. The chain combines TRBV5-1 with TRBJ1-1, with 8 bases identical to TRBD1. The sequenced fragment ends 3 residues before the CDR3 boundary, so the rest is inferred from the germline J gene. There are 16 residues in the CDR3. The germline V gene has CDR1 SGHRS and CDR2 YFSETQ.

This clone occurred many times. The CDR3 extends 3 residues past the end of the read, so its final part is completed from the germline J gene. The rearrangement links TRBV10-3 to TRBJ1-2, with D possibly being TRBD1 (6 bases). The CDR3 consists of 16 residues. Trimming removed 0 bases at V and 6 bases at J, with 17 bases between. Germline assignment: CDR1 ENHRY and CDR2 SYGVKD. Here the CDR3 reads CAISESEVRGDNGYTF. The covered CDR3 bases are TGTGCCATCAGTGAGTCAGAGGTCAGGGGAGACAATGGC.

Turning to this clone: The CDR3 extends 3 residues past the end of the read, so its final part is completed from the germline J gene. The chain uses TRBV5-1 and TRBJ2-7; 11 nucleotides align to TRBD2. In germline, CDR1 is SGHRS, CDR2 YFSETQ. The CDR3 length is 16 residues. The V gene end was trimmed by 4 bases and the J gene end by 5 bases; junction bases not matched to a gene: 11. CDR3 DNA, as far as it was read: TGCGCCAGCAGCGTGAGGGAGCTAGCGGGAGGCCACGAG. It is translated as CASSVRELAGGHE. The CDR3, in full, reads CASSVRELAGGHEQYF.

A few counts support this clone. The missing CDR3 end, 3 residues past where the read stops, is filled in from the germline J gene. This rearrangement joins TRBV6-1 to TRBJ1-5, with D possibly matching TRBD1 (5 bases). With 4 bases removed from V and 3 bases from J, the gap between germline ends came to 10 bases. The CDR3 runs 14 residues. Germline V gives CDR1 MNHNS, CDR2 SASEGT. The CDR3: CASSASGSNQPQHF. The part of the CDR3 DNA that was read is TGTGCCAGCAGTGCCTCAGGGTCCAATCAGCCC.

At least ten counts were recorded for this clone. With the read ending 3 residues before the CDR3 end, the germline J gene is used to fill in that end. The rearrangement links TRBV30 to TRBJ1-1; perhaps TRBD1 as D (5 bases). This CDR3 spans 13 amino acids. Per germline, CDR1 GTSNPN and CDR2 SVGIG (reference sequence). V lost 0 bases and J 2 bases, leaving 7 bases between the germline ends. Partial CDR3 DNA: TGTGCCTGGAGTGTGGGGGGAAACACTGAA. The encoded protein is CAWSVGGNTE. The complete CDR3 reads CAWSVGGNTEAFF.

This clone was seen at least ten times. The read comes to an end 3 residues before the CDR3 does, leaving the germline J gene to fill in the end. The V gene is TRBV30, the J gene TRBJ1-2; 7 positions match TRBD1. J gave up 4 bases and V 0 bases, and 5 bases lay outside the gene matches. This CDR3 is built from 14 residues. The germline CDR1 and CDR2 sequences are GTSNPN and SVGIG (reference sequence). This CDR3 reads CAWSVEGARYGYTF. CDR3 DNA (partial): TGTGCCTGGAGTGTAGAGGGGGCACGCTATGGC.

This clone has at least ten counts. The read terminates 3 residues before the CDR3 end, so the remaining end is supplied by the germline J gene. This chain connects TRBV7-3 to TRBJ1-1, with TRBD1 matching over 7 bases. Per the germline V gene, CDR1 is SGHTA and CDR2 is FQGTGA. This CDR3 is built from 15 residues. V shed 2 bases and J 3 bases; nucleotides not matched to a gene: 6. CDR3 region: CASSLHGTGDTEAFF. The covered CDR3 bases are TGTGCCAGCAGCTTACATGGAACAGGGGACACTGAA.

The CDR3 is CATRKKGLHEQYF. The sequenced part of the CDR3 DNA is TGTGCCACTCGAAAAAAGGGACTCCACGAG. V gene TRBV6-4 combines with J gene TRBJ2-7; D possibly corresponds to TRBD2 (6 bases). The read is 3 residues too short to cover the CDR3 end, so that end is filled in from the germline J gene. V shed 10 bases and J shed 5 bases, with 18 bases lying between them. The CDR3 is 13 residues long. From germline, CDR1 is MRHNA and CDR2 SNTAGT.

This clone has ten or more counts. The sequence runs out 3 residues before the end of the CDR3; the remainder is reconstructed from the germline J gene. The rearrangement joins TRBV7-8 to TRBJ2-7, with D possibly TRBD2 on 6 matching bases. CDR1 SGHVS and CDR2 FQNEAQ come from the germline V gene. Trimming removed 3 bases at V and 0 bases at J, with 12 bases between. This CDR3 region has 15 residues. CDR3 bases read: TGTGCCAGCAGCTTCCGGCGGGACTTCTCCTACGAG. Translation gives CASSFRRDFSYE. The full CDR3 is CASSFRRDFSYEQYF.

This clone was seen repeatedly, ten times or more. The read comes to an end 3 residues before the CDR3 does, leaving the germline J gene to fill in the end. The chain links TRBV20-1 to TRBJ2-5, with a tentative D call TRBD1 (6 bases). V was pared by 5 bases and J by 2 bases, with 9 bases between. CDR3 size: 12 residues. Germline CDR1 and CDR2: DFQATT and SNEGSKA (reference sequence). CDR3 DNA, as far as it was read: TGCAGTGCTCCGGACAGTCAAGAGACC. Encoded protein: CSAPDSQET. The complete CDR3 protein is CSAPDSQETQYF.

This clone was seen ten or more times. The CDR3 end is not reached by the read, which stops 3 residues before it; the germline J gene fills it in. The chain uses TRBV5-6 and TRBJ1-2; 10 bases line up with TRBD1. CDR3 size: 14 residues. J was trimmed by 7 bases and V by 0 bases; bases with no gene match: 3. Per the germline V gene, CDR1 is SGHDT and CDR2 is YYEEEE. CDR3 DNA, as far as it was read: TGTGCCAGCAGCTTGGGACAGGGGGCGGGTGGC. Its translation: CASSLGQGAGG. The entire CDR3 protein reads CASSLGQGAGGYTF.

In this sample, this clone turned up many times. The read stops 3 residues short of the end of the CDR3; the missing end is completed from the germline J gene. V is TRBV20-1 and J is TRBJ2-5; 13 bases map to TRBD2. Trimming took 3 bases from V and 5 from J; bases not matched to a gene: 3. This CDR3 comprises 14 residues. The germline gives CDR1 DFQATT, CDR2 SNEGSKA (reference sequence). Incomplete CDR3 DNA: TGCAGTGCTAGCACTAGCGGGAGGGGGGAGACC. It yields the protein CSASTSGRGET. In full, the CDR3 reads CSASTSGRGETQYF.

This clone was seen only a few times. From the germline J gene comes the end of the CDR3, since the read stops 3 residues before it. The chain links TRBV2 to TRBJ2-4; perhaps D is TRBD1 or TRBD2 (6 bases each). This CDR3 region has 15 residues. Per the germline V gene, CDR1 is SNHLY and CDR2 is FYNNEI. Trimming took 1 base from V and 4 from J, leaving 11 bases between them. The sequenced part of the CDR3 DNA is TGTGCCAGCAGTGAAGTGCGGGACACAAAAAACATT. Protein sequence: CASSEVRDTKNI. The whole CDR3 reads CASSEVRDTKNIQYF. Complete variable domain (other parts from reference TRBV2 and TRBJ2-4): EPEVTQTPSHQVTQMGQEVILRCVPISNHLYFYWYRQILGQKVEFLVSFYNNEISEKSEIFDDQFSVERPDGSNFTLKIRSTKLEDSAMYFCASSEVRDTKNIQYFGAGTRLSVL.

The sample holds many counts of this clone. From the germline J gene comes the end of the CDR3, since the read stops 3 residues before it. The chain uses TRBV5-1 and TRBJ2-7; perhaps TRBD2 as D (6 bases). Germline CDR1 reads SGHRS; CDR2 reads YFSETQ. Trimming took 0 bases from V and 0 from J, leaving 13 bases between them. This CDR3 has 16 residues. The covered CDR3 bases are TGCGCCAGCAGCTTGGACACCCAGCGGGTCTCCTACGAG. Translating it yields CASSLDTQRVSYE. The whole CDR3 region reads CASSLDTQRVSYEQYF.

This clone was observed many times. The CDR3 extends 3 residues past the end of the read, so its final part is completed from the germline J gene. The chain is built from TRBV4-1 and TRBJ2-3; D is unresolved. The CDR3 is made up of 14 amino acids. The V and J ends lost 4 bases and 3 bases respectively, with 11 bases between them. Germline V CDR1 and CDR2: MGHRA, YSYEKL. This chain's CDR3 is CASSLHMRTDTQYF. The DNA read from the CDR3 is TGCGCCAGCAGCCTGCACATGAGAACAGATACG.

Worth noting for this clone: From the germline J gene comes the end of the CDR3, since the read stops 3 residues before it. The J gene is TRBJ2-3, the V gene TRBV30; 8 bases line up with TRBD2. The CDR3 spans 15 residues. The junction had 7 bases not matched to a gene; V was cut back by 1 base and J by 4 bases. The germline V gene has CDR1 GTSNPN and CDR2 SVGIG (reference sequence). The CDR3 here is CAWSESTSVADTQYF. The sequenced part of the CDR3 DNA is TGTGCCTGGAGTGAATCGACTAGCGTAGCAGATACG.

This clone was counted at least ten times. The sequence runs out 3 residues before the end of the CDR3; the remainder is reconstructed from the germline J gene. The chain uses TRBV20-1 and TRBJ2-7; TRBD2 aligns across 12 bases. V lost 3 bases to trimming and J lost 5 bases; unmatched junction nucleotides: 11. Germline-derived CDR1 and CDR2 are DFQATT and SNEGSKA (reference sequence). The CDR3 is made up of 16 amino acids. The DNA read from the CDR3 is TGCAGTGCTAGGCGACTAGCGGGAGTGAGGATGGACGAG. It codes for CSARRLAGVRMDE. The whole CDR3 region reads CSARRLAGVRMDEQYF.

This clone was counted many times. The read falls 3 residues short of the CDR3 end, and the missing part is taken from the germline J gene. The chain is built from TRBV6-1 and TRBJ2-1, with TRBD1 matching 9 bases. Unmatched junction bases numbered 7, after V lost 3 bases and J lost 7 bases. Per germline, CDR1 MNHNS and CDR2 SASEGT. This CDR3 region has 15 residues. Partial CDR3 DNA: TGTGCCAGCAGTGACCCGGGACAGGGTCTGAATGAG. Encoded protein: CASSDPGQGLNE. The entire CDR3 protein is CASSDPGQGLNEQFF.

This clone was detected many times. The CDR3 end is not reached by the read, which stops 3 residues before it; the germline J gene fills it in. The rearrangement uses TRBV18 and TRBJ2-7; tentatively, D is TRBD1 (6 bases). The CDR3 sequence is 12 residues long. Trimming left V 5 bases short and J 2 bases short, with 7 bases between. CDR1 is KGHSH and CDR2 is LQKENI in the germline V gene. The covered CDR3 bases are TGTGCCAGCTCAGGGACAACCTACGAG. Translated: CASSGTTYE. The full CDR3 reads CASSGTTYEQYF.

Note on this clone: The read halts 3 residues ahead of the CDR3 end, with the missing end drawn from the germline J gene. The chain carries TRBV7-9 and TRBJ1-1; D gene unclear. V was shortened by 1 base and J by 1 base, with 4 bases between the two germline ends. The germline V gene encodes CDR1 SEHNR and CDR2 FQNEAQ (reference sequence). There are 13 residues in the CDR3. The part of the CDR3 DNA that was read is TGTGCCAGCAGCTTAGGTAAGAACACTGAA. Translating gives CASSLGKNTE. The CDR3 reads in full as CASSLGKNTEAFF.

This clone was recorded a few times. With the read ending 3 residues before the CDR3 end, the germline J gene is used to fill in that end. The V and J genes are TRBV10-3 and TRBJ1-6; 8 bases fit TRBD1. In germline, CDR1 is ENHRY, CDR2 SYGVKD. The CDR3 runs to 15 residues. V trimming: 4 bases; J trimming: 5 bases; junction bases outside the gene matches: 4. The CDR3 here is CAISVRTGHNSPLHF. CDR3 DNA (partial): TGTGCCATCAGTGTACGGACAGGGCATAATTCACCC.

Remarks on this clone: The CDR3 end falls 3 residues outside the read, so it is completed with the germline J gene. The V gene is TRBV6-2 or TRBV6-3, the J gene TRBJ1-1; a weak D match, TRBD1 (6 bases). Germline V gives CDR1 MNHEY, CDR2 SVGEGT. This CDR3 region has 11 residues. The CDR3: CASSHGQEAFF. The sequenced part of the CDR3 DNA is TGTGCCAGCAGCCACGGACAGGAA.

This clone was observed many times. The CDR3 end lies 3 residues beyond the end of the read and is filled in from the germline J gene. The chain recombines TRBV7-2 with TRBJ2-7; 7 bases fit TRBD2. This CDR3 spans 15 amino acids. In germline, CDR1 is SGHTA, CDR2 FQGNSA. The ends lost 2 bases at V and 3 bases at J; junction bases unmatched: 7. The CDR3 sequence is CASSLQAGSVYEQYF. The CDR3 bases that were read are TGTGCCAGCAGCTTACAAGCGGGATCAGTCTACGAG.

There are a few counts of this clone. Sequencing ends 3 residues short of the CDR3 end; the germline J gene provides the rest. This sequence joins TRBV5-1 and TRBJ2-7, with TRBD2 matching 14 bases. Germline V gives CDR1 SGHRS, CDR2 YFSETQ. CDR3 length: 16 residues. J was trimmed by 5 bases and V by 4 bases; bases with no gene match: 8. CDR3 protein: CASSLQRTSGRNEQYF. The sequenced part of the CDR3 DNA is TGCGCCAGCAGCCTCCAGCGGACTAGCGGGAGGAACGAG.

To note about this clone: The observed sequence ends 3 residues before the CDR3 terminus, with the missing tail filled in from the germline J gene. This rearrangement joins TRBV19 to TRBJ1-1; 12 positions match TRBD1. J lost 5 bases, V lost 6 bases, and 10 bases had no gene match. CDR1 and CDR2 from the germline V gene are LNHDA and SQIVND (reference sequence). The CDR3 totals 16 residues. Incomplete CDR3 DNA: TGTGCCAGTAGACCGGGACAGGGGGCGGTGAGGACTGAA. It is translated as CASRPGQGAVRTE. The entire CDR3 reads CASRPGQGAVRTEAFF.

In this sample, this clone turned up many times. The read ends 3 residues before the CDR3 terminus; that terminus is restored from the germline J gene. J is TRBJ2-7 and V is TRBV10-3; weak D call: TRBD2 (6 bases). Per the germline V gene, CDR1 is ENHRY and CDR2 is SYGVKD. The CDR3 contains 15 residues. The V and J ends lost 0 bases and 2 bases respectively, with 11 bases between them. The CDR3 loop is CAISESSGSTYEQYF. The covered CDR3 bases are TGTGCCATCAGTGAGTCGAGCGGGTCTACCTACGAG.

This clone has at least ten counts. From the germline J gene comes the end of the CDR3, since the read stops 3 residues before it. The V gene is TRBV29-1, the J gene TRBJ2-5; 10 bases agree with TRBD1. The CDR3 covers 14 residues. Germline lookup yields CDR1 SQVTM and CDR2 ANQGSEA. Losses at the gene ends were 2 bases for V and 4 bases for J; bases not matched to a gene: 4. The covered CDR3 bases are TGCAGCGTTGAACAGACAGGGGGCGTAGAGACC. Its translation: CSVEQTGGVET. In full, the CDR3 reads CSVEQTGGVETQYF.

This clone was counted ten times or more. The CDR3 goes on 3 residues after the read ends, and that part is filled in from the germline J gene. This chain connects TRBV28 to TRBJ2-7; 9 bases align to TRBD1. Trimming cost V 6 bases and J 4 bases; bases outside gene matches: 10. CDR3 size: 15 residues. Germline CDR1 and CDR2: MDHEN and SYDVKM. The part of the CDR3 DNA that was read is TGTGCCAGCAGCCCCCAAGGGACAGGGAGGTACGAG. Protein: CASSPQGTGRYE. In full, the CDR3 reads CASSPQGTGRYEQYF. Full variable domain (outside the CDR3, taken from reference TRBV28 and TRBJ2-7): DVKVTQSSRYLVKRTGEKVFLECVQDMDHENMFWYRQDPGLGLRLIYFSYDVKMKEKGDIPEGYSVSREKKERFSLILESASTNQTSMYLCASSPQGTGRYEQYFGPGTRLTVT.

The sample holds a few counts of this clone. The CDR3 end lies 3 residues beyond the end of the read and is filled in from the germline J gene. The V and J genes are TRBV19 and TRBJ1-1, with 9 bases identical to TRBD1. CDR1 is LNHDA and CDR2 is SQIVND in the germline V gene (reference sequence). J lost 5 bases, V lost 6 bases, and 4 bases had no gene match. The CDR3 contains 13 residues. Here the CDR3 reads CASRDRGLTEAFF. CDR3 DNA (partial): TGTGCCAGTAGGGACAGGGGATTAACTGAA.